This TCR beta chain was captured in a study of Ad26.COV2.S vaccination and SARS-CoV-2 variants (dated by TCRdb to the early 2020s). Regarding the research as a whole: Donors in the vaccine arm were drawn from COV1001, a phase I-IIa trial of Ad26.COV2.S in healthy adults that was multicentre, randomized, double-blind and placebo-controlled. Ad26.COV2.S was given intramuscularly at 5x10^10 or 1x10^11 viral particles, as a single shot or as two shots 56 days apart. TCRbeta repertoire sequencing was used to assess the specificity and breadth of SARS-CoV-2-reactive T cell receptors after Ad26.COV2.S vaccination. The TCR-sequenced set comprised about 32 samples: approximately 19 Ad26.COV2.S vaccine recipients, 5 placebo recipients and 8 SARS-CoV-2 convalescent individuals. Participants in the trial were split at random into five groups of five each, receiving low-dose or high-dose Ad26.COV2.S once or twice, or else placebo on both occasions. Throughout the experiments and outcome assessment, investigators stayed blinded to trial group allocation.

A word on this clone: Its antigen is currently not known. No base quality information exists; no much larger clone differs at one position.

The immunoSEQ Assay was used to sequence TCRbeta CDR3 regions. After extraction, genomic DNA underwent amplification by bias-controlled multiplex PCR, followed by high-throughput sequencing. The source study handled its data this way. Collapsing and filtering of sequences were performed to quantify the absolute abundance of each unique TCRbeta CDR3 region. T cell fraction was estimated by normalizing TCRbeta template counts to usable DNA, which was measured by amplifying reference genes present in all nucleated cells. Repertoire TCRs were annotated as SARS-CoV-2-specific by exact matching of V gene, CDR3 amino acid sequence and J gene to a known reactive TCR set. The reference SARS-CoV-2 TCR set was obtained from MIRA and was filtered for enrichment in COVID-19-positive ImmuneCODE repertoires, whereby public or cross-reactive TCRs were removed. Drawing on the MIRA antigens, annotated TCRs were analysed further at the level of specific ORF or position within ORF. Depth was the summed frequency of annotated unique rearrangements, while breadth was defined as annotated unique rearrangements over total unique productive rearrangements. Group comparisons of TCR breadth used two-sided Wilcoxon rank-sum tests. TCRdb provides this immuneACCESS table in a form limited to in-frame rearrangements. Some clones are lacking; in checked studies, under half of them reflect an unresolved V gene, and why the rest are absent is not known. The V and J calls and clone size are taken from that table; D and trimming were inferred from the DNA. The sample profile shows roughly 680,000 clones; 89% of them were found once. Around 1.4% of the sample is taken by the ten largest.

What the treatment or condition label conveys for this sample: some 19 received Ad26.COV2.S at low or high dose, single or two shots; 5 received placebo; per-sample allocation not given. For vaccine and placebo recipients, repertoires were sequenced using samples collected on day 63 after the first injection. Cohort 1b enrolled some 25 adults aged 18-55 years at a single site in Boston, USA, between 29 July and 7 August 2020. Ad26.COV2.S was a replication-incompetent adenovirus type 26 vector that expressed a prefusion-stabilized SARS-CoV-2 spike protein derived from the original Wuhan strain. General conclusions and limits of the study: The authors noted that the TCR breadth and depth analyses may have underestimated total T cell responses. Comparable non-spike TCR breadth was observed between vaccine and placebo recipients, consistent with only spike being contained in the vaccine. After vaccination, spike-specific CD8+ and CD4+ T cell responses were reported to show substantial breadth. The study was not powered for comparison of responses between vaccine doses or regimens. Ad26.COV2.S recipients had higher spike-specific TCR breadth than placebo recipients (P = 0.0014).

The starting material was peripheral blood, obtained in a trial of Ad26.COV2.S vaccine versus placebo. This sequence originates from a person aged 18-65 years who received the Ad26.COV2.S COVID-19 vaccine or a placebo.

The CDR3 corresponds to CASSRDSKETQYF. The DNA reads as follows: TGTGCCAGCAGCCGGGACAGCAAAGAGACCCAGTACTTC. The sequence links TRBV11-3 to TRBJ2-5; TRBD1 lines up with 7 middle nucleotides. CDR1 and CDR2 are drawn from the germline V gene: SGHNT, YENEEA. The germline V and J ends show losses of 5 bases and 3 bases respectively, and no gene match explains 3 bases of the junction. CDR3 length: 13 amino acids, cysteine to phenylalanine. Only CDR3 DNA remains: 39 bases, in frame from the first base.